The next 23 T cell receptor beta chains were all read from a single sample in a study of cytomegalovirus exposure and HLA in healthy donors. The PCR contained 60 Vbeta and 13 Jbeta primers. TCRdb's table, derived via immunoSEQ multiplex PCR, lists solely in-frame clones and lacks some. The profile covers around 180,000 clones, with about three quarters appearing a single time and 1.4% taken by the ten largest. Sequenced input: PBMCs. These TCRs come from a woman aged 25 to 39 in good health and CMV-seropositive.

This clone was counted a few times. The rearrangement uses TRBV28 and TRBJ2-7, with D possibly TRBD2 on 6 matching bases. The CDR3 runs to 14 residues. With 6 bases removed from V and 5 bases from J, the gap between germline ends came to 17 bases. Per germline, CDR1 MDHEN and CDR2 SYDVKM. CDR3 residues: CASSGGAGGDEQYF. DNA for the CDR3: TGTGCCAGCAGCGGCGGGGCAGGCGGCGACGAGCAGTACTTC.

The chain links TRBV19 to TRBJ2-7, with TRBD1 matching over 8 bases. V gave up 1 base and J gave up 1 base; unmatched junction bases: 9. This CDR3 has 17 residues. The germline V gene encodes CDR1 LNHDA and CDR2 SQIVND (reference sequence). The CDR3 coding sequence is TGTGCCAGTAGTATAGGCTTAACTGGGACAGGTTCCTACGAGCAGTACTTC. Protein: CASSIGLTGTGSYEQYF.

To note about this clone: At one end, the junction sequence differs from germline, possibly due to a read error. The chain uses TRBV7-9 and TRBJ1-4; weak D call: TRBD1 (5 bases). The CDR3 spans 17 residues. Germline V gene sequence: CDR1 SEHNR, CDR2 FQNEAQ (reference sequence). The chain's CDR3 is CSSSSSTSRDSGEKLFF. CDR3 coding DNA: TGTTCCAGCAGCTCCTCAACCTCCAGGGATTCGGGTGAAAAACTGTTTTTT.

This clone was recorded only once. The chain carries TRBV15 and TRBJ1-1; perhaps TRBD1 as D (5 bases). The CDR3 consists of 15 residues. V gave up 0 bases and J gave up 1 base, with 9 bases separating them. Per germline, CDR1 LNHNV and CDR2 YYDKDF (reference sequence). The CDR3 coding sequence is TGTGCCACCAGCAGAGAAGGGGCAGGGAACACTGAAGCTTTCTTT. This translates into CATSREGAGNTEAFF. The complete variable domain, with remaining parts taken from reference TRBV15 and TRBJ1-1, reads DAMVIQNPRYQVTQFGKPVTLSCSQTLNHNVMYWYQQKSSQAPKLLFHYYDKDFNNEADTPDNFQSRRPNTSFCFLDIRSPGLGDTAMYLCATSREGAGNTEAFFGQGTRLTVV.

The genes are TRBV11-2 and TRBJ2-5; perhaps TRBD1 as D (5 bases). The CDR3 length is 13 residues. Germline loops: CDR1 SGHAT, CDR2 FQNNGV. Trimming took off 3 bases at V and 4 bases at J, with 9 bases between the two ends. The CDR3 DNA reads as TGTGCCAGCAGCTTTGGCAGGGCAGAGACCCAGTACTTC. Protein sequence: CASSFGRAETQYF.

The chain recombines TRBV25-1 with TRBJ1-5, with a possible D match to TRBD1 (6 bases). The CDR3 consists of 16 residues. Germline CDR1 MGHDK, CDR2 SYGVNS. Trimming removed 4 bases from V and 4 bases from J, with 17 bases in between. The CDR3 region is CASSGTRTEGNQPQHF. The CDR3 DNA follows: TGTGCCAGCAGTGGAACTAGGACAGAGGGAAATCAGCCCCAGCATTTT. Filled out from reference TRBV25-1 and TRBJ1-5, the complete variable domain reads EADIYQTPRYLVIGTGKKITLECSQTMGHDKMYWYQQDPGMELHLIHYSYGVNSTEKGDLSSESTVSRIRTEHFPLTLESARPSHTSQYLCASSGTRTEGNQPQHFGDGTRLSIL.

The V and J genes are TRBV27 and TRBJ2-7; possibly TRBD1 for D (5 bases). The ends were cut back, 4 bases at V and 3 bases at J, with 13 bases in the middle. CDR1 is MNHEY and CDR2 is SMNVEV in the germline V gene (reference sequence). The CDR3 spans 14 residues. The CDR3 nucleotides read TGTGCCAGCAGTTATGGCCTAGGGGACTACGAGCAGTACTTC. Its protein is CASSYGLGDYEQYF.

There are a few counts of this clone. This chain joins TRBV6-5 and TRBJ2-5; 8 bases align to TRBD2. V lost 2 bases, J lost 5 bases, and 10 bases stayed unmatched. The CDR3 is made up of 16 amino acids. Germline V gene sequence: CDR1 MNHEY, CDR2 SVGAGI. CDR3: CASSYGLAGSSETQYF. In DNA, the CDR3 is TGTGCCAGCAGTTACGGGCTAGCGGGCTCTTCTGAGACCCAGTACTTC.

CDR3 bases: TGTGCCAGCAGCTTGGTGGCGGGCACTGAAGCTTTCTTT. Residues: CASSLVAGTEAFF. This chain uses TRBV5-5 with TRBJ1-1, with D hard to call. V dropped 0 bases and J dropped 4 bases, with 7 bases sitting between them. Germline CDR1 reads SGHKS; CDR2 reads YYEKEE (reference sequence). The CDR3 has 13 residues.

The J gene is TRBJ1-5, the V gene TRBV28, with D perhaps TRBD1 (6 bases). The CDR3 has 16 amino acids. V lost 5 bases and J lost 4, with 18 bases in between. The germline gives CDR1 MDHEN, CDR2 SYDVKM. The CDR3, as DNA: TGTGCCAGCAGTCCATACAGGGCCTCCGCGAATCAGCCCCAGCATTTT. It codes for CASSPYRASANQPQHF.

The chain has TRBV9 and TRBJ2-1; D is unclear. This CDR3 is built from 14 residues. The V gene lost 0 bases and the J gene lost 2 bases, with 6 bases spanning the gap. Germline CDR1 and CDR2: SGDLS and YYNGEE. CDR3 sequence: CASSVGLAYNEQFF. CDR3 in DNA: TGTGCCAGCAGCGTAGGGCTAGCCTACAATGAGCAGTTCTTC.

V gene TRBV28 combines with J gene TRBJ2-7; D remains ambiguous. This CDR3 spans 10 amino acids. The germline CDR1 and CDR2 sequences are MDHEN and SYDVKM. The CDR3 DNA reads TGTGCTACCCTCAGTTACGAGCAGTACTTC. Protein product: CATLSYEQYF.

This rearrangement joins TRBV5-1 to TRBJ2-1; 10 nucleotides match TRBD1. V was pared by 3 bases and J by 0 bases, with 18 bases of the junction left unmatched. This CDR3 region has 21 residues. Germline CDR1 is SGHRS and CDR2 is YFSETQ. CDR3 amino acids: CASSSSRQGATGGPSYNEQFF. In DNA, the CDR3 is TGCGCCAGCAGCTCCTCCCGACAGGGGGCGACGGGAGGGCCCTCCTACAATGAGCAGTTCTTC.

The chain joins TRBV14 to TRBJ2-5; D not resolved. Germline-derived CDR1 and CDR2 are SGHDN and FVKESK. The V and J ends lost 3 bases and 1 base respectively, with 3 bases between them. The CDR3 totals 12 residues. The CDR3 spells CASSQSQETQYF. The CDR3 DNA is TGTGCCAGCAGCCAGAGCCAAGAGACCCAGTACTTC.

A few counts support this clone. The chain uses TRBV11-3 and TRBJ2-7; 10 bases map to TRBD1. There are 14 residues in the CDR3. Unmatched junction bases numbered 7, after V lost 5 bases and J lost 6 bases. Germline CDR1 reads SGHNT; CDR2 reads YENEEA. Here the CDR3 reads CASSQTGTGAEQYF. The CDR3 nucleotides are TGTGCCAGCAGCCAGACCGGGACAGGGGCCGAGCAGTACTTC.

The V gene is TRBV5-6, the J gene TRBJ1-1; D not certain. The germline V gene has CDR1 SGHDT and CDR2 YYEEEE. The CDR3 length is 13 residues. V dropped 4 bases and J dropped 4 bases, with 11 bases sitting between them. The CDR3 DNA sequence: TGTGCCAGCAGCCGGGGTTGGGGCACTGAAGCTTTCTTT. Protein sequence: CASSRGWGTEAFF.

This clone was seen only a few times. J is TRBJ2-3 and V is TRBV5-4, with 10 positions matching TRBD2. V trimming: 5 bases; J trimming: 3 bases; junction bases outside the gene matches: 3. The CDR3 is made up of 14 amino acids. Germline V gives CDR1 SGHNT, CDR2 YYREEE (reference sequence). As DNA, the CDR3 is TGTGCCAGCAGGAGCGGGAGGGCAACAGATACGCAGTATTTT. Translating gives CASRSGRATDTQYF.

The V and J genes are TRBV19 and TRBJ1-5; no definite D call. Per the germline V gene, CDR1 is LNHDA and CDR2 is SQIVND (reference sequence). The CDR3 loop spans 14 amino acids. Deletions cut 6 bases from V and 5 bases from J, with 14 bases between. In DNA form, the CDR3 reads TGTGCCAGTAGCCCCCAGAAGTCCTATCAGCCCCAGCATTTT. It is translated as CASSPQKSYQPQHF.

This clone was seen once. The rearrangement joins TRBV2 to TRBJ1-1; D is unclear. Trimming removed 3 bases at V and 3 bases at J, with 8 bases between. The CDR3 loop spans 13 amino acids. Per the germline V gene, CDR1 is SNHLY and CDR2 is FYNNEI. The CDR3 is CASSDKEDTEAFF. The CDR3 DNA is TGTGCCAGCAGTGATAAAGAGGACACTGAAGCTTTCTTT.

The chain is built from TRBV7-7 and TRBJ2-1, with TRBD2 matching 11 bases. CDR1 and CDR2 from the germline V gene are SSHAT and FNYEAQ (reference sequence). With V trimmed by 1 base and J by 9 bases, 5 bases remained unmatched. The CDR3 totals 15 residues. CDR3: CASSLGVAGGVEQFF. DNA for the CDR3: TGTGCCAGCAGCTTAGGGGTAGCGGGAGGGGTTGAGCAGTTCTTC.

The rearrangement joins TRBV7-9 to TRBJ2-5; 11 bases match TRBD2. The germline V gene encodes CDR1 SEHNR and CDR2 FQNEAQ (reference sequence). The CDR3 consists of 17 residues. V was clipped by 1 base and J by 2 bases; unmatched bases: 6. CDR3 amino acids: CASSLGLAGGRQETQYF. Here the CDR3 DNA reads TGTGCCAGCAGCTTAGGGTTAGCGGGAGGGAGGCAAGAGACCCAGTACTTC.

V and J are TRBV5-4 and TRBJ2-1, with TRBD2 matching 8 bases. The CDR3 sequence is 16 residues long. The ends lost 0 bases at V and 4 bases at J; junction bases unmatched: 6. Looked up from germline, CDR1 is SGHNT and CDR2 is YYREEE (reference sequence). The chain's CDR3 is CASSLASSGYYNEQFF. CDR3 coding DNA: TGTGCCAGCAGCTTGGCGTCTAGCGGGTATTACAATGAGCAGTTCTTC. Complete variable domain (other parts from reference TRBV5-4 and TRBJ2-1): ETGVTQSPTHLIKTRGQQVTLRCSSQSGHNTVSWYQQALGQGPQFIFQYYREEENGRGNFPPRFSGLQFPNYSSELNVNALELDDSALYLCASSLASSGYYNEQFFGPGTRLTVL.

The chain couples TRBV7-9 to TRBJ1-2, with 10 bases lining up with TRBD1. CDR3 length equals 14 residues. Trimming at V came to 1 base and at J to 6 bases, leaving 2 bases not matched to a gene. Germline assignment: CDR1 SEHNR and CDR2 FQNEAQ (reference sequence). For the CDR3, the DNA is TGTGCCAGCAGCTTAGGACAGGGGGCTGATGGCTACACCTTC. Amino acids: CASSLGQGADGYTF.